This TCR beta chain was recovered during a study of blood T cells in healthy people across ages. Whole-study findings and limits: For the donors, CMV status was unknown and possibly confounded expanded clonotype changes.

In germline, CDR1 is SGDLS, CDR2 YYNGEE. V lost 4 bases, J lost 5 bases, and 8 bases stayed unmatched. CDR3 length equals 14 residues. Comment on this clonotype: Its antigen is currently unknown.

Primers used in a second PCR of roughly 6 to 11 cycles were a sample-barcoded 5' primer and a J-beta primer mix. Each CDR3 protein gets one entry after TCRdb re-called the 5' RACE reads with MiXCR. The table has 1,100,000 or so distinct CDR3 sequences, roughly 45% seen once; the top ten hold 18%. Each sample yielded at least 6.5 million isolated PBMCs. Total RNA, at least 6 micrograms per sample, came from PBMCs. The sample taken for sequencing was blood. This receptor was identified in a woman aged 60-75 years in good health. J is TRBJ1-1 and V is TRBV9; 7 bases align to TRBD1. The CDR3 spells CASSLAGGSTEAFF. The DNA for the CDR3 is TGTGCCAGCAGCCTCGCAGGGGGATCAACTGAAGCTTTCTTT.